This TCR beta chain was profiled in a study of blood T cell repertoires in COVID-19 (dated by TCRdb to the early 2020s). Study-level background: Samples from collaborators originated in the United States, Italy and Spain and spanned both the acute and convalescent phases of COVID-19. The material from the prospective study consisted of cDNA or gDNA derived from T cells, B-cell-depleted T cells, or PBMCs. The samples were drawn from two sources: the first 160 participants of the ongoing ImmuneRACE study, and 1,200 or so subjects contributed by 6 global collaborators. The repertoires were made available in a free public database intended to serve as a resource for research on the immune response to SARS-CoV-2. HLA class I and class II types, where available, came from metadata supplied by the sample provider rather than from assay-based typing. Deeply sampled blood TCRbeta repertoires from subjects exposed to, actively infected with, or recovered from COVID-19 were included in the dataset. The sample metadata nearly always contained a de-identified subject ID, COVID-19 status, age in years and sex. Paper-wide results and their limitations: How much clinical and demographic metadata was included differed by source and by participant, and the metadata was provided uncurated.

About this clone itself: Its antigen is not yet known. No much larger clone exists at a distance of one base, and base qualities are not known.

TCRbeta CDR3 regions were amplified from genomic DNA by means of the immunoSEQ Assay, a bias-controlled multiplex PCR. In the paper's pipeline: The number of nucleated cells in each sample was estimated by amplification of reference gene primers within the assay. To quantify the absolute abundance of each unique TCRbeta CDR3 rearrangement, sequence reads were collapsed and filtered. Productive Simpson clonality was computed per sample as the square root of Simpson's diversity index over productive rearrangements. TCRdb retrieved this table from immuneACCESS and kept in-frame rearrangements only. Not all clones are present; in checked studies, unresolved V genes account for under half, and no reason is known for the remainder. The DNA gave D and trimming, while V, J and clone size come from that table. The sample has roughly 60,000 clones on record, around 75% of them singletons. The ten largest clones represent approximately 24% of the sample.

Each collaborating institution followed its own protocols to collect whole blood in K2EDTA tubes. For TCRbeta analysis, collaborators shipped samples as frozen whole blood, isolated PBMCs, or DNA extracted from either of those sample types. The trim is 2 bases for V and 6 bases for J, with a gap of 11 bases between the germline ends. The CDR3 covers 13 residues, taking in both the cysteine and the phenylalanine. This entry keeps only the CDR3 DNA: 39 bases, framed from base 1. From the germline V gene, CDR1 is SGHDT and CDR2 is YYEEEE. The V and J genes are TRBV5-6 and TRBJ1-2; D gene: possibly TRBD1, on 5 matching bases. Input material: peripheral blood. This clonotype originated in a human donor in a cohort sampled during active COVID-19. The DNA sequence is as follows: TGTGCCAGCAGCTTAAGACAGTTGGATGGCTACACCTTC. Translated, it gives CASSLRQLDGYTF.